This TCR beta chain was observed in a study of T cell changes during pregnancy in multiple sclerosis (dated by TCRdb to between 2019 and 2020). About the study as a whole: The study examined how the T cell repertoire changed over the course of pregnancy in women with multiple sclerosis.

Library generation was performed with the immunoSEQ multiplex PCR assay. The source is immuneACCESS, and TCRdb retained only in-frame sequences with V and J called. Part of the clones is not carried over; for the studies checked, unresolved V genes explain less than half of this, and the remainder is unexplained. The sample table holds about 110,000 clones, of which 85% to 95% were seen once. Roughly 0.82% of the sample rests with the top ten. In regard to this clone: This clone's antigen is unknown. No much larger clone is present one base from it, and per-base qualities are unavailable.

The cysteine opens and the phenylalanine closes a CDR3 of 19 amino acids. The entry retains the CDR3 DNA only, 57 bases that are in frame from base 1. Trimming accounts for 3 bases at V and 2 bases at J, while the number of junction bases matched to no gene is 17. As encoded in the germline V gene (reference sequence), CDR1 is LNHNV while CDR2 is YYDKDF. The chain uses TRBV15 and TRBJ1-1; 8 central nucleotides agree with TRBD1. Sequencing was performed on peripheral blood, taken in the third trimester of pregnancy. This TCR derives from a female donor in good health, enrolled as a control in a pregnancy study. The CDR3 in this case is CATSSLFRTGKKGNTEAFF. DNA sequence: TGTGCCACCAGCAGTCTTTTCCGGACAGGGAAGAAAGGCAACACTGAAGCTTTCTTT.